The 9 T cell receptor beta chains presented below share a single source sample, sequenced in a study of beta chain features in type 1 diabetes (dated by TCRdb to 2017 to 2018). The library was obtained by the immunoSEQ multiplex PCR assay. The entire amount of isolated RNA was reverse transcribed using the High Capacity cDNA Reverse Transcription Kit, so the sequenced TCRB transcripts were expressed ones. Entries here come from immuneACCESS through TCRdb and include only in-frame sequences with V and J called. Some clones fail to appear in such tables; in the studies checked, an unresolved V gene covers under half of the shortfall, and the cause of the remainder is unknown. The sample yields over 350,000 clones; more than 12% were counted once. Jointly, the top ten make up under 0.02% of the sample. Sequencing was done on a sample of naive CD4+ T cells from blood. The cell subset or site label, read with the paper, signifies: true naive CD4+ T cells. Receptors were obtained from a woman aged 18-29 years in good health.

The rearrangement joins TRBV2 to TRBJ2-1, with 13 bases fitting TRBD2. This CDR3 has 15 residues. V lost 4 bases to trimming and J lost 9 bases; unmatched junction nucleotides: 6. Germline CDR1 is SNHLY and CDR2 is FYNNEI. The CDR3 loop is CASSAGLAGELEQFF. The CDR3 DNA reads as TGTGCCAGCAGTGCTGGACTAGCGGGAGAACTTGAGCAGTTCTTC.

As DNA, the CDR3 is TGTGCCAGTAAGCAGAACACTGAAGCTTTCTTT. Translated, it gives CASKQNTEAFF. The gene calls are TRBV19 and TRBJ1-1, with D unresolved. This CDR3 is built from 11 residues. Germline V lookup: CDR1 LNHDA, CDR2 SQIVND (reference sequence). Trimming took 7 bases from V and 1 from J, leaving 4 bases between them.

This clone turned up a few times. This rearrangement joins TRBV27 to TRBJ1-1, with D maybe TRBD1 (6 bases). Germline CDR1 reads MNHEY; CDR2 reads SMNVEV (reference sequence). The V end lost 5 bases, the J end lost 5 bases, and 12 bases lay between the germline ends. This CDR3 has 13 amino acids. The CDR3 DNA follows: TGTGCCAGCAGTGGATGGGGGCAGACTGAAGCTTTCTTT. Protein product: CASSGWGQTEAFF.

This clone has just a few counts. The chain carries TRBV27 and TRBJ2-7; possible D gene TRBD1, 5 bases. This CDR3 is built from 13 residues. Trimming took 3 bases from V and 6 from J, leaving 12 bases between them. CDR1 and CDR2 (germline): MNHEY, SMNVEV (reference sequence). CDR3 coding DNA: TGTGCCAGCAGTTTCCTCCAGGGCGCCGAGCAGTACTTC. Protein sequence: CASSFLQGAEQYF.

In this sample, this clone turned up a few times. The rearrangement joins TRBV27 to TRBJ1-2; 10 nucleotides align to TRBD1. The germline gives CDR1 MNHEY, CDR2 SMNVEV (reference sequence). With 6 bases clipped from V and 11 bases from J, the junction kept 6 bases outside the gene matches. CDR3 length equals 12 residues. CDR3 region: CASSPGTGDYTF. The CDR3 DNA is TGTGCCAGCAGCCCTGGGACAGGGGATTACACCTTC.

This clone showed up just a few times. The chain carries TRBV6-5 and TRBJ2-7, with a possible D match to TRBD1 (5 bases). Between the trimmed V and J ends, which lost 4 bases and 5 bases, there was a span of 9 bases. The germline V gene encodes CDR1 MNHEY and CDR2 SVGAGI. The CDR3 is made up of 12 amino acids. The CDR3 coding sequence is TGTGCCAGCAGTTCCAGGGTCCACGAGCAGTACTTC. Protein: CASSSRVHEQYF.

This clone was observed a handful of times. The rearrangement joins TRBV29-1 to TRBJ1-2; 8 bases are shared with TRBD1. The CDR3 contains 13 residues. The ends lost 5 bases at V and 6 bases at J; junction bases unmatched: 8. Germline V gives CDR1 SQVTM, CDR2 ANQGSEA. The CDR3 nucleotides read TGCAGCGTTAACACCGGGACAGGCAATGGCTACACCTTC. Amino acids: CSVNTGTGNGYTF.

There are a few counts of this clone. The chain uses TRBV29-1 and TRBJ2-5; 11 positions match TRBD2. The CDR3 is 13 residues long. The V gene end was trimmed by 5 bases and the J gene end by 5 bases; junction bases not matched to a gene: 4. Germline values: CDR1 SQVTM, CDR2 ANQGSEA. DNA of the CDR3: TGCAGCGTTACTAGCGGGAGTCGTGAGACCCAGTACTTC. It specifies CSVTSGSRETQYF.

This clone occurred a few times. The V call is TRBV9, the J call TRBJ2-2; D is unresolved. Germline V gives CDR1 SGDLS, CDR2 YYNGEE. V was cut by 0 bases and J by 4 bases, with 4 bases left in between. This CDR3 is 13 amino acids long. CDR3 sequence (DNA): TGTGCCAGCAGCGTAGATATCACCGGGGAGCTGTTTTTT. Protein: CASSVDITGELFF. Supplemented by reference TRBV9 and TRBJ2-2, the full variable domain reads DSGVTQTPKHLITATGQRVTLRCSPRSGDLSVYWYQQSLDQGLQFLIQYYNGEERAKGNILERFSAQQFPDLHSELNLSSLELGDSALYFCASSVDITGELFFGEGSRLTVL.